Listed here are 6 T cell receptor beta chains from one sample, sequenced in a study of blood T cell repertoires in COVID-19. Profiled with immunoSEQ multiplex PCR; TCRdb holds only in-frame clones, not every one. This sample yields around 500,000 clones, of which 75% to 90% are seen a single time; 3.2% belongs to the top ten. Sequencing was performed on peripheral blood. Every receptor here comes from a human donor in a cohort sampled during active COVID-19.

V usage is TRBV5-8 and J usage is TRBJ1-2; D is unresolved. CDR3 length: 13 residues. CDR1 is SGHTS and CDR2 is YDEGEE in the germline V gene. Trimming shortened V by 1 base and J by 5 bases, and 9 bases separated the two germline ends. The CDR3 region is CASSLRGGYGYTF. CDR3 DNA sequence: TGTGCCAGCAGCTTGCGAGGAGGGTATGGCTACACCTTC. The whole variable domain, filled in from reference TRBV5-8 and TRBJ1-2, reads EAGVTQSPTHLIKTRGQQATLRCSPISGHTSVYWYQQALGLGLQFLLWYDEGEERNRGNFPPRFSGRQFPNYSSELNVNALELEDSALYLCASSLRGGYGYTFGSGTRLTVV.

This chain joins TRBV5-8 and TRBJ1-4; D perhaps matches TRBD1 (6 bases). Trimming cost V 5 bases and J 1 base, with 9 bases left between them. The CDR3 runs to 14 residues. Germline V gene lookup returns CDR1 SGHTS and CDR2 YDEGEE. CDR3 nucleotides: TGTGCCAGCAGGCCCAGGGGAACTAATGAAAAACTGTTTTTT. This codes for CASRPRGTNEKLFF.

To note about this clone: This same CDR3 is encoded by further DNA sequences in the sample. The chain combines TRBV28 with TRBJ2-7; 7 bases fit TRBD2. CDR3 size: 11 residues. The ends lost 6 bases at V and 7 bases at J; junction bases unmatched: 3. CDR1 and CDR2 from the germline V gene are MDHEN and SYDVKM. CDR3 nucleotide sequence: TGTGCCAGCAGACGCGGGGGAGAGCAGTACTTC. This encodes CASRRGGEQYF.

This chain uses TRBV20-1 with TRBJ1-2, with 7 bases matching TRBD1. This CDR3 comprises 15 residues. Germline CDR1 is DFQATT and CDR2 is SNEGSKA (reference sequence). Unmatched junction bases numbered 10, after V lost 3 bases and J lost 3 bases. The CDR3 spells CSASISRQGDYGYTF. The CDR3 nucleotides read TGCAGTGCTAGTATAAGCCGACAGGGAGACTATGGCTACACCTTC.

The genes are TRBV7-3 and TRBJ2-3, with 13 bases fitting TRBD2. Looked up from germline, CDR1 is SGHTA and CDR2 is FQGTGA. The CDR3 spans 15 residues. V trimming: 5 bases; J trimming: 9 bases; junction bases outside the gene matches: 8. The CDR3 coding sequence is TGTGCCAGCAGCCCTACTAGCGGGAGGGGAGGAACGCAGTATTTT. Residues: CASSPTSGRGGTQYF.

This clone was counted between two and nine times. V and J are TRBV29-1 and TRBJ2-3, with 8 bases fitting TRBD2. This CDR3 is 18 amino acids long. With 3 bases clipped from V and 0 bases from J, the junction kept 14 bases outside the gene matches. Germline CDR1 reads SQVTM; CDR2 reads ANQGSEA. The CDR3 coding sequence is TGCAGCGTTGATTATACTAGCGGAAACTCCTTTAGCACAGATACGCAGTATTTT. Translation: CSVDYTSGNSFSTDTQYF.